The T cell receptor beta chain described here comes from a study of T cell responses to AZD1222 COVID-19 vaccine. General study findings and limits: Among the donors, most were white British and more were female, and clonal diversity was possibly underestimated. Repertoire collection took place solely once the T cell response had peaked. Among vaccine-associated CD4 TCRs, coverage spanned spike, with dominance at 160-218 and 743-854.

The CDR3 contains 14 residues. Between the trimmed V and J ends, which lost 10 bases and 0 bases, there was a span of 12 bases. The germline V gene encodes CDR1 SEHNR and CDR2 FQNEAQ (reference sequence). Some clones are missing from TCRdb's copy, which holds only in-frame ones; the method was immunoSEQ multiplex PCR. The table has over 85,000 clones, roughly 90% seen once. Concerning this clone itself: What it binds is not known.

The chain combines TRBV7-9 with TRBJ2-2; D is ambiguous. Sequencing was performed on peripheral blood, taken 28 days after the second AZD1222 dose. The TCR sequence derives from an adult who received the AZD1222 COVID-19 vaccine. The CDR3 sequence is CANQGESNTGELFF. CDR3 nucleotides: TGTGCCAATCAAGGTGAATCGAACACCGGGGAGCTGTTTTTT.